The T cell receptor (beta chain) under discussion was sequenced for a study of beta chain features in type 1 diabetes. Study-level results: Insertion counts at VDJ junctions were lower in type 1 diabetes patients, who also showed more deletions there.

The ends lost 1 base at V and 7 bases at J; junction bases unmatched: 10. This CDR3 spans 15 amino acids. The germline V gene has CDR1 SGDLS and CDR2 YYNGEE. On average, the one heparinised blood draw given by each donor was 90 to 150 mL. It was via CD45RO/CCR7/CD25/CD127/CD95/CD27 that CD4+ naive, central memory, regulatory and stem cell-like memory cells were sorted. Each sorted fraction was over 95% pure. A note on this clone: Its antigen is unidentified.

All of the isolated RNA was reverse transcribed, so expressed TCRB transcripts were sequenced. Sequenced by immunoSEQ multiplex PCR; TCRdb stores in-frame clones only, minus some. This repertoire shows under 800,000 clones, roughly 16% found once; its top ten account for 0.09% to 0.095%. This chain joins TRBV9 and TRBJ2-7; 8 nucleotides agree with TRBD1. The specimen sequenced was naive CD4+ T cells from blood. The sequence derives from a man aged 18 to 29 in good health. This CDR3 reads CASSVSDRVGREQYF. For the CDR3, the DNA is TGTGCCAGCAGCGTATCGGACAGGGTTGGTAGGGAGCAGTACTTC.